This TCR beta chain stems from a study of shared clonotypes between healthy human individuals (dated by TCRdb to about 2020). Regarding the research as a whole: The cohort included a few men and a couple of women between 18 and 49 years of age. Per donor, three plates each were used for CD4 naive and CD4 memory, two for CD8 naive, and one for CD8 memory. Blood TCR repertoires of about 5 healthy adults were deeply sequenced to estimate repertoire size and the extent of clonotype sharing between individuals. Libraries were prepared and TCR repertoires were sequenced by different laboratories using diverse techniques, in order to increase sequencing depth and limit assay-specific biases. Each donor's leukapheresis produced roughly between roughly 0.9 and 8.9 billion PBMCs.

General findings and caveats noted by the study authors: Sharing across four donors was observed for about 5% of naive CD4, 3% to 3.5% of naive CD8, 2.3% of memory CD4, and about 0.4% of memory CD8 clonotypes. Sampling was restricted to blood, and TCR repertoires in tissue are likely to differ from TCR repertoires in blood. Naive subsets generally had larger estimated clonotype richness than memory subsets did. Pairwise subsampling indicated that sequencing depth was expected to affect the degree of clonotype sharing among donors. Compared with non-shared clonotypes, clonotypes shared by all four sorted-subset donors had higher generation probabilities. Even with the large sequencing depth, rarefaction of the sorted-subset datasets indicated that sequencing was incomplete. Because the study included only a small number of donors, the genetic and exposure-history diversity represented was limited.

As encoded in the germline V gene, CDR1 is ENHRY while CDR2 is SYGVKD. After removal of 5 bases from V and 2 bases from J, the junction retains 5 bases not matched to a gene. The CDR3 has 15 amino acids, counting the end cysteine and phenylalanine. Just the 45-base CDR3 DNA is kept, in frame starting at base 1. Healthy HIV-negative adults with no recently reported acute infections or vaccinations were included as donors. Every donor was a Caucasian adult residing in Nashville, Tennessee, USA. CD4+ T cells were enriched by magnetic negative selection, after which naive cells were positively selected on CD45RA and the negative fraction was taken as the memory subset. After blood collection by leukapheresis, PBMCs were isolated using Ficoll-Histopaque density gradient centrifugation and then cryopreserved in the vapor phase of liquid nitrogen. Analytical flow cytometry was used to check the purity and quantity of every magnetically sorted T cell population. From each sorted fraction, genomic DNA was isolated and quantified by UV absorbance on a Nanodrop 2000c.

Remarks on this clone: The target of this receptor is not known. No base qualities exist here, and no much larger clone lies one base off it.

Using the deep immunoSEQ assay, TCR CDR3 regions were amplified from genomic DNA by multiplex PCR. For each cell subset, the extracted genomic DNA was distributed evenly across all wells of several immunoSEQ 96-well plates, and each plate served as one replicate. For sorted subsets, each replicate PCR was loaded with approximately 0.2 ug genomic DNA, equivalent to approximately 33,000 T cell genomes. Purified libraries were quantified with a Qubit 3.0 fluorometer, sized on a Bioanalyzer 2100, and re-quantified with the KAPA Library Quantification kit. Each immunoSEQ 96-well plate was sequenced on its own single-read 150-cycle Illumina NextSeq 550 flow cell. On the authors' methods: Because the immunoSEQ output included only junctional sequences and no quality scores, the filtering could not be the same as the filtering used for full-length reads. Sequences were annotated with PyIR, a Python wrapper for IgBLAST v1.9, and V/J genes and CDR3 were assigned using IMGT germline references. Any read was removed if the V/J assignment was weak (E-value above 1e-6), the CDR3 was missing, or the read contained stop codons, out-of-frame junctions, or ambiguous translated residues. V3J clonotypes were defined as sequences sharing the same inferred V gene, J gene, and CDR3 amino acid sequence. Percentage overlap between repertoires was computed as shared unique clonotypes divided by the size of the smaller repertoire. RTK rarefaction, the Chao1 estimator, and Recon v2.1 estimates of unobserved clonotypes were used to assess repertoire richness. OLGA was used to compute generation probabilities for all TCRbeta clonotypes that the gDNA method yielded from a few donors. Sourced from immuneACCESS, this table was stored by TCRdb with only in-frame sequences that have V and J called. A share of the clones is absent; for the studies checked, an unresolved V gene accounts for under half, and the remainder has no known explanation. Clone size and the V and J calls come from that table; the DNA yielded D and trimming. Here the sample has 2 million to 2.5 million clones; approximately 95% occur a single time. The ten largest account for 0.39% of the sample.

Here the chain combines TRBV10-3 and TRBJ2-3; 9 middle bases align to TRBD2. Source material: naive CD4+ T cells from PBMCs. The cell subset or site label for this specimen denotes: CD45RA+ positively selected. This clonotype originated in a man younger than 30 in good health. Some clones in this sample may be carry-over from other donors' samples. The DNA sequence is given as TGTGCCATCAGTTCGGGACTAGCAAACACAGATACGCAGTATTTT. Translated, this is CAISSGLANTDTQYF.